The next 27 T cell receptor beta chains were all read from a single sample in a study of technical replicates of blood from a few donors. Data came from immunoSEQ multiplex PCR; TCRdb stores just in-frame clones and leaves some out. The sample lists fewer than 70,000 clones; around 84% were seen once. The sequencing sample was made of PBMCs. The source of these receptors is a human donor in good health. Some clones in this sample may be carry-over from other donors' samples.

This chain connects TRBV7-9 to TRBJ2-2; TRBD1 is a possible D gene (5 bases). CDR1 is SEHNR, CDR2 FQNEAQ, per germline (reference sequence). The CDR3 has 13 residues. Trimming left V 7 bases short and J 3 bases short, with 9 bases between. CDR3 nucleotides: TGTGCCAGCACCCAGGGCGACACCGGGGAGCTGTTTTTT. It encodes CASTQGDTGELFF.

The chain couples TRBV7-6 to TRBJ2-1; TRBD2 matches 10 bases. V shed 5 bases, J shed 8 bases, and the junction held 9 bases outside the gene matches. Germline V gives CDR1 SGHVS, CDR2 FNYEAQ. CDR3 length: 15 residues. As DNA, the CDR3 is TGTGCCAGCAGCCTATTGGCTAGCGGGAGCGATGAGCAGTTCTTC. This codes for CASSLLASGSDEQFF.

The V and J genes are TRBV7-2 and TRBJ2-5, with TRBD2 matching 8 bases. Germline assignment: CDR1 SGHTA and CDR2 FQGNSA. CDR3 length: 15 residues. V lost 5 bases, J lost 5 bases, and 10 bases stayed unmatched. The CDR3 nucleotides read TGTGCCAGCAGCCAGGGAGCGGGAGTGGTTGAGACCCAGTACTTC. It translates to CASSQGAGVVETQYF.

In DNA form, the CDR3 reads TGCAGTGCTCCCAGGGGCCATGGCTACACCTTC. Its translation: CSAPRGHGYTF. This chain uses TRBV20-1 with TRBJ1-2; tentatively, D is TRBD1 (6 bases). CDR3 length: 11 amino acids. The V gene lost 5 bases and the J gene lost 6 bases, with 10 bases spanning the gap. Germline-derived CDR1 and CDR2 are DFQATT and SNEGSKA (reference sequence).

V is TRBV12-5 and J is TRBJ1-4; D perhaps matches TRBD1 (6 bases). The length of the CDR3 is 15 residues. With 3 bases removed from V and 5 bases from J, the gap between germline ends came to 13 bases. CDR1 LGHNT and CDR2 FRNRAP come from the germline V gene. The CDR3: CASGFVRQENEKLFF. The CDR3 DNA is TGTGCTAGTGGTTTTGTAAGACAGGAGAATGAAAAACTGTTTTTT. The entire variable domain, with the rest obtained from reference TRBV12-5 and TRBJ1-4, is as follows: DARVTQTPRHKVTEMGQEVTMRCQPILGHNTVFWYRQTMMQGLELLAYFRNRAPLDDSGMPKDRFSAEMPDATLATLKIQPSEPRDSAVYFCASGFVRQENEKLFFGSGTQLSVL.

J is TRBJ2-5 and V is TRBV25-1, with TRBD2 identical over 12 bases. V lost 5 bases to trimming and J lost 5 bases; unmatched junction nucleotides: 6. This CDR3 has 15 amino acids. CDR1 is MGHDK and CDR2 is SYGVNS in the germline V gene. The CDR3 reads CASSSPSGGAETQYF. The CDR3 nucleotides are TGTGCCAGCAGTTCTCCTAGCGGGGGGGCGGAGACCCAGTACTTC.

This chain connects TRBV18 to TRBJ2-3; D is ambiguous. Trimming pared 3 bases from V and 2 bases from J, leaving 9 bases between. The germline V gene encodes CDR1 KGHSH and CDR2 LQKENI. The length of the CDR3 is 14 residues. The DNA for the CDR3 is TGTGCCAGCTCACCGAGTCAGGTCACAGATACGCAGTATTTT. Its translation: CASSPSQVTDTQYF.

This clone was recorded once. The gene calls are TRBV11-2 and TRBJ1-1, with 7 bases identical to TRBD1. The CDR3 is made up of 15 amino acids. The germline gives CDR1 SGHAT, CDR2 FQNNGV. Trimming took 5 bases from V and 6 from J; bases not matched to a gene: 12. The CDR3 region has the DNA TGTGCCAGCAGCGGTCGCCAAGGGGGCTCTTCTGAAGCTTTCTTT. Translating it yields CASSGRQGGSSEAFF.

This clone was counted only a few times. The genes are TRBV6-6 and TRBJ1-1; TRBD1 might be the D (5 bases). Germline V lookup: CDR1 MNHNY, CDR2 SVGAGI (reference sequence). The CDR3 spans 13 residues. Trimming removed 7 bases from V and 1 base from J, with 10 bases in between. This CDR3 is CASIRGGNTEAFF. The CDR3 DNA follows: TGTGCCAGCATCCGCGGGGGGAACACTGAAGCTTTCTTT.

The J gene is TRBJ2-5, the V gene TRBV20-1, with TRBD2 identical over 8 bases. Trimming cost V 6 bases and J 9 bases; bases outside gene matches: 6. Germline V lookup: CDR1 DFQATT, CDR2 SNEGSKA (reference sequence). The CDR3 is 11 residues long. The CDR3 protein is CSALDGRAQYF. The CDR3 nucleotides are TGCAGTGCCCTGGACGGGAGGGCCCAGTACTTC.

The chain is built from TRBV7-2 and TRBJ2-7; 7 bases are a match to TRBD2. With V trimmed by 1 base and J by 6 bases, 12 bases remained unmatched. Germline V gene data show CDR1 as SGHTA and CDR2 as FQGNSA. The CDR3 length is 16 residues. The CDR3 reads CASSLEDGLVGVEQYF. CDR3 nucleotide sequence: TGTGCCAGCAGCTTAGAGGATGGACTAGTAGGCGTCGAGCAGTACTTC.

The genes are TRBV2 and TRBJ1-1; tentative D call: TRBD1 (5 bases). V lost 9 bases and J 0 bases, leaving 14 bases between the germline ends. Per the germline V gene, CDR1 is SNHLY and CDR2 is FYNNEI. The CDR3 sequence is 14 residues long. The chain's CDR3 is CARTTGGVNTEAFF. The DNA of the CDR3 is TGTGCCAGAACCACGGGGGGAGTGAACACTGAAGCTTTCTTT.

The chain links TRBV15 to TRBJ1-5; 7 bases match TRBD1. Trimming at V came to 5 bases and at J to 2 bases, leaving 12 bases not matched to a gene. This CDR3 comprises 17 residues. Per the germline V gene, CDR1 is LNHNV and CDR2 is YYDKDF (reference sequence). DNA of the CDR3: TGTGCCACCAGCGCCCCAAGACAGGGTGTCCGCAATCAGCCCCAGCATTTT. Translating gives CATSAPRQGVRNQPQHF.

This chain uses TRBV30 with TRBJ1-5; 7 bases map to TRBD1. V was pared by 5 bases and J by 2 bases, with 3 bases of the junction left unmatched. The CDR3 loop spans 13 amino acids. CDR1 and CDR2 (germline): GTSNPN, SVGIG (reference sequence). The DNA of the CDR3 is TGTGCCTGGGATGACAGGGGCAATCAGCCCCAGCATTTT. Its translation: CAWDDRGNQPQHF.

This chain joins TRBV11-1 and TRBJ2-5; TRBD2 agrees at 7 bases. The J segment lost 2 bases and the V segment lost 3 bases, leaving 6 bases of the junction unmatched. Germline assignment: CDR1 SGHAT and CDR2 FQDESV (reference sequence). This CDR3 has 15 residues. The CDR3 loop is CASSFATSPQETQYF. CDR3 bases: TGTGCCAGCAGCTTCGCGACTAGCCCTCAAGAGACCCAGTACTTC.

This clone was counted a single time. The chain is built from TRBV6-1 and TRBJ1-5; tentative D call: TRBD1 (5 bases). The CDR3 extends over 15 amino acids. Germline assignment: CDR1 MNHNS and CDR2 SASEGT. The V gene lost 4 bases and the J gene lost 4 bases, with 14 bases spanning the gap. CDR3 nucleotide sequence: TGTGCCAGCAGTGGGGGGGGGATAGGTAATCAGCCCCAGCATTTT. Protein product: CASSGGGIGNQPQHF.

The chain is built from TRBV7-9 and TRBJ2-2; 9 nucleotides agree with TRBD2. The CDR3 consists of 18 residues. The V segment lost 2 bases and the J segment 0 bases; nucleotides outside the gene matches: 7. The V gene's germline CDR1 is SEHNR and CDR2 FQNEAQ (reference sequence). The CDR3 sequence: CASSLSTRGGANTGELFF. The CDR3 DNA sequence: TGTGCCAGCAGCTTATCCACGCGGGGGGGCGCGAACACCGGGGAGCTGTTTTTT.

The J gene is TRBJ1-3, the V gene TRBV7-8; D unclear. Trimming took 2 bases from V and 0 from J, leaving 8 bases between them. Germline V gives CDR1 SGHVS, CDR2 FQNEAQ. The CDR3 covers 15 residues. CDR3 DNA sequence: TGTGCCAGCAGCTTACTGCGGAGCTCTGGAAACACCATATATTTT. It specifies CASSLLRSSGNTIYF.

The CDR3 bases are TGCAGCGTTGCCGGGACAGGGGGCTGGGGTGGAGATACGCAGTATTTT. It yields the protein CSVAGTGGWGGDTQYF. This chain joins TRBV29-1 and TRBJ2-3; TRBD1 agrees at 12 bases. Germline V gene data show CDR1 as SQVTM and CDR2 as ANQGSEA. V lost 4 bases to trimming and J lost 5 bases; unmatched junction nucleotides: 10. The length of the CDR3 is 16 residues.

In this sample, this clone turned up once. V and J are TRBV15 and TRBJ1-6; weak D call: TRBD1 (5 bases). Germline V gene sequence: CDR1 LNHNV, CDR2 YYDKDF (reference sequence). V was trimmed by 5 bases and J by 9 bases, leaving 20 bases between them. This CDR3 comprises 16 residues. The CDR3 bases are TGTGCCACCAGCTCAAGCGACAGAGACGCTCCTTCACCCCTCCACTTT. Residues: CATSSSDRDAPSPLHF.

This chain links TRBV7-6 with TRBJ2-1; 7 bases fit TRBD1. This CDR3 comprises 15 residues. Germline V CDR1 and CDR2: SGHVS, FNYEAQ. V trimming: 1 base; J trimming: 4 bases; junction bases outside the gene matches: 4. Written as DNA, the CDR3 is TGTGCCAGCAGCTTAGGGGACAGAAGTTACAATGAGCAGTTCTTC. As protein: CASSLGDRSYNEQFF.

CDR3 sequence: CASSSWTGGLGNTIYF. CDR3 DNA: TGTGCCAGCAGCTCGTGGACAGGGGGCCTTGGAAACACCATATATTTT. The V and J genes are TRBV7-9 and TRBJ1-3; 11 bases fit TRBD1. Germline V gene lookup returns CDR1 SEHNR and CDR2 FQNEAQ (reference sequence). Trimming at V came to 4 bases and at J to 3 bases, leaving 5 bases not matched to a gene. CDR3 length: 16 residues.

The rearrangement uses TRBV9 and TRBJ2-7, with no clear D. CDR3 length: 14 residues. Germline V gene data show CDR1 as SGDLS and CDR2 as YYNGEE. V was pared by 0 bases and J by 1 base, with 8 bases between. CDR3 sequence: CASSVAYGSYEQYF. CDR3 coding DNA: TGTGCCAGCAGCGTAGCGTACGGTTCCTACGAGCAGTACTTC.

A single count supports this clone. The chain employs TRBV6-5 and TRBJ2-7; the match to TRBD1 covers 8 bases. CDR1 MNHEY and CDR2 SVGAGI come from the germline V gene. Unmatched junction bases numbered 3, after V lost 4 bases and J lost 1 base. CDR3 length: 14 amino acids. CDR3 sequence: CASSFTGGSYEQYF. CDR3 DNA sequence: TGTGCCAGCAGTTTCACAGGGGGTTCCTACGAGCAGTACTTC.

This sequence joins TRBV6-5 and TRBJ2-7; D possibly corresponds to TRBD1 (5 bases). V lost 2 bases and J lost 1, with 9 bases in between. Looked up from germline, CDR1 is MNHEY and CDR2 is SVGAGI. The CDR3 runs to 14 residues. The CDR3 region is CASSYRAGSYEQYF. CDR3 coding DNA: TGTGCCAGCAGTTACAGGGCAGGGTCCTACGAGCAGTACTTC.

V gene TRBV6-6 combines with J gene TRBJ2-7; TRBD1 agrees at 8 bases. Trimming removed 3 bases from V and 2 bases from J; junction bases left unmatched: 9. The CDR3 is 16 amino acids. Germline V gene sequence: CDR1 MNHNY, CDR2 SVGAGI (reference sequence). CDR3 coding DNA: TGTGCCAGCAGTTATAGTCAGACAGGGGCCACCTACGAGCAGTACTTC. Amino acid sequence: CASSYSQTGATYEQYF.

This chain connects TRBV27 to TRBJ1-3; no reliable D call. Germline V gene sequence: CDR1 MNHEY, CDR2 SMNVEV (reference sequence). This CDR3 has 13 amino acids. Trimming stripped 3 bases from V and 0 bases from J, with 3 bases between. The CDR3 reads CASSFHSGNTIYF. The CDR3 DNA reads TGTGCCAGCAGTTTCCACTCTGGAAACACCATATATTTT.